This T cell receptor beta chain was sequenced during a study of CXCR3-negative and CXCR3-positive naive CD8 T cells. The authors made the TRB cDNA libraries by 5' RACE using UMI labels. No DNA is given; TCRdb re-called the 5' RACE reads and lists each CDR3 protein once. The sample's table shows 100,000 to 150,000 distinct CDR3 sequences. The CDR3 consists of 15 residues. Per the germline V gene, CDR1 is MNHEY and CDR2 is SMNVEV (reference sequence). Study-level results: More hydrophobic TRB CDR3s occurred in CXCR3-positive than in CXCR3-negative naive cells. Whereas memory cells differed, naive CXCR3-negative and CXCR3-positive cells shared similar TRBV-TRBJ usage. Each naive subset displayed comparably high diversity, whereas memory CD8+ cells displayed much lower diversity.

The CD45RO-CCR7+CD27+CD95- phenotype denoted naive CD8+ T cells. About this clonotype: The antigen remains unidentified.

The receptor was derived from a human donor in good health. Some clones in this sample may be carry-over from other donors' samples. The gene calls are TRBV27 and TRBJ2-7; the D gene TCRdb calls, TRBD1, cannot be checked with no DNA. Sequencing was carried out using naive CXCR3- CD8+ T cells from blood. Subset of the sample: CD45RO-CCR7+CD27+CD95- naive CD8+ T cells lacking CXCR3 (TNR3-). The CDR3 protein is CASSLSGTGGYEQYF.